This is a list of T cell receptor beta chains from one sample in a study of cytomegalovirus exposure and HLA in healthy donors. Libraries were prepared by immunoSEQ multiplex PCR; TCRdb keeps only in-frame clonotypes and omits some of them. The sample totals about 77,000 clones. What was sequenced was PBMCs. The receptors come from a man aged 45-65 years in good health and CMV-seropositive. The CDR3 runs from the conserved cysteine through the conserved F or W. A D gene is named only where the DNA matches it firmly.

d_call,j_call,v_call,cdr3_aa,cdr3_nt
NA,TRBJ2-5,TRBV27,CASSLDLEGETQYF,TGTGCCAGCAGTCTCGATCTTGAGGGAGAGACCCAGTACTTC
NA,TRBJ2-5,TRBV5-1,CASSLSSSQETQYF,TGCGCCAGCAGCTTGTCGTCTTCCCAAGAGACCCAGTACTTC
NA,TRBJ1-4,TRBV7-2,CASSPSVAGGEKLFF,TGTGCCAGCAGCCCCTCCGTGGCTGGGGGGGAAAAACTGTTTTTT
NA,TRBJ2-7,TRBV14,CASSDFNEQYF,TGTGCCAGCAGCGACTTCAACGAGCAGTACTTC
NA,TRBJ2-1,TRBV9,CASSVARSTSYNEQFF,TGTGCCAGCAGCGTAGCGAGGTCGACTTCCTACAATGAGCAGTTCTTC
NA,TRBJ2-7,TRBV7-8,CASSLVTDYEQYF,TGTGCCAGCAGCTTAGTCACTGACTACGAGCAGTACTTC
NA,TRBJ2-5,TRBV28,CAASQETQYF,TGTGCCGCTAGTCAAGAGACCCAGTACTTC
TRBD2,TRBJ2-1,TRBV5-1,CASSLKLGGGRTNNEQFF,TGCGCCAGCAGCTTGAAATTGGGGGGCGGGAGGACTAACAATGAGCAGTTCTTC
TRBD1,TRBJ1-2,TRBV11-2,CASSLVGQPYGYTF,TGTGCCAGCAGCTTAGTGGGACAGCCCTATGGCTACACCTTC
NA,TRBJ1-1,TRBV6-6,CASRGRGEAFF,TGTGCCAGCAGAGGAAGGGGTGAAGCTTTCTTT
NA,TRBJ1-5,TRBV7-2,CASSLTGGRAQHF,TGTGCCAGCAGCCTGACAGGTGGAAGGGCCCAGCATTTT
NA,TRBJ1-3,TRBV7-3,CASISHGRVSSGNTIYF,TGTGCCAGCATCTCCCACGGGCGGGTTTCCTCTGGAAACACCATATATTTT
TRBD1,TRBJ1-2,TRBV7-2,CASSLVRGDYGYTF,TGTGCCAGCAGCTTAGTCAGGGGGGACTATGGCTACACCTTC
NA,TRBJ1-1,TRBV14,CASSQAVGAGTEAFF,TGTGCCAGCAGCCAAGCGGTGGGAGCGGGCACTGAAGCTTTCTTT
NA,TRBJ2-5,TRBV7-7,CASSPQQSKSTQYF,TGTGCCAGCAGCCCACAGCAGTCTAAGTCGACCCAGTACTTC
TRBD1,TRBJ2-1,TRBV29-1,CSVGTGDEQFF,TGCAGCGTTGGGACAGGCGATGAGCAGTTCTTC
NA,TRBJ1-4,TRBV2,CASTRDHNEKLFF,TGTGCCAGCACTCGGGATCATAATGAAAAACTGTTTTTT
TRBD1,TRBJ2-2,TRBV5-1,CASSSGQGYGELFF,TGCGCCAGCAGCTCCGGACAGGGATACGGGGAGCTGTTTTTT
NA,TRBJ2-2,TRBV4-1,CASSSSPSSGELFF,TGCGCCAGCAGCTCCAGTCCTAGTTCCGGGGAGCTGTTTTTT
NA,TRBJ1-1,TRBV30,CAWSGASLNTEAFF,TGTGCCTGGAGTGGGGCCTCATTGAACACTGAAGCTTTCTTT
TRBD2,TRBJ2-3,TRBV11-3,CASSPPGLAGDTQYF,TGTGCCAGCAGCCCCCCGGGACTAGCGGGGGATACGCAGTATTTT
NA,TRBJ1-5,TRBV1,CTSSQNQGAQRWRSNQPQHF,TGCACCAGCAGCCAAAACCAGGGGGCGCAGAGATGGAGAAGCAATCAGCCCCAGCATTTT
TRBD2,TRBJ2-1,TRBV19,CASSIDSGSTFF,TGTGCCAGTAGTATAGACAGCGGGAGTACGTTCTTC
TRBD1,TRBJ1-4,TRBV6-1,CASSTVRGFNEKLFF,TGTGCCAGCAGTACTGTCAGGGGGTTTAATGAAAAACTGTTTTTT
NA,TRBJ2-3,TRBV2,CASRFLSTDTQYF,TGTGCCAGCAGATTCTTAAGCACAGATACGCAGTATTTT
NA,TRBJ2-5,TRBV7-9,CASSSDLAEETQYF,TGTGCCAGCAGCTCCGACTTAGCGGAAGAGACCCAGTACTTC
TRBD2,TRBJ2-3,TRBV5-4,CASSTSGRWTDTQYF,TGTGCCAGCAGCACTAGCGGGAGATGGACAGATACGCAGTATTTT
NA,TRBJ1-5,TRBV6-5,CASSRGEGDQPQHF,TGTGCCAGCAGTCGCGGGGAAGGGGATCAGCCCCAGCATTTT
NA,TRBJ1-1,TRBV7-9,CASSPSGLGVEAFF,TGTGCCAGCAGCCCTTCGGGGTTGGGCGTTGAAGCTTTCTTT
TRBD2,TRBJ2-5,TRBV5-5,CASSPGGGSGLLNPQYF,TGTGCCAGCAGCCCCGGGGGGGGCTCGGGGTTATTGAATCCCCAGTACTTC
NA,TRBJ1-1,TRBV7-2,CALSRVNTEAFF,TGTGCCCTCAGCCGGGTGAACACTGAAGCTTTCTTT
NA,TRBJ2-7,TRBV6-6,CASSSPQGKYEQYF,TGTGCCAGCAGCTCCCCCCAGGGGAAATACGAGCAGTACTTC
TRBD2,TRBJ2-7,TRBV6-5,CASSSRPTSGGEQYF,TGTGCCAGCAGTTCACGGCCGACTAGCGGGGGCGAGCAGTACTTC
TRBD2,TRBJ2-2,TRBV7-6,CASSSLAGLNTGELFF,TGTGCCAGCAGCTCGCTAGCGGGCCTAAACACCGGGGAGCTGTTTTTT
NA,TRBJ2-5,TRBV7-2,CASSLQRRESGTQYF,TGTGCCAGCAGCTTACAACGGCGGGAATCAGGGACCCAGTACTTC
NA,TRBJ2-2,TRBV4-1,CASSHLTQRESAGELFF,TGCGCCAGCAGCCACCTTACTCAACGCGAGAGCGCCGGGGAGCTGTTTTTT
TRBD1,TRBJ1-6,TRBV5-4,CASSPTGYNSPLHF,TGTGCCAGCAGCCCGACAGGGTATAATTCACCCCTCCACTTT
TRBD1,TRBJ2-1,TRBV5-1,CASSRDRGYNEQFF,TGCGCCAGCAGTAGGGACAGGGGTTACAATGAGCAGTTCTTC
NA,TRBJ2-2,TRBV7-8,CASSLRTTVYGRGELFF,TGTGCCAGCAGCTTAAGGACGACAGTATATGGTCGCGGGGAGCTGTTTTTT
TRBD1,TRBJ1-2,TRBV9,CASSRILGQGADGYIF,TGTGCCAGCAGCCGCATACTGGGACAGGGGGCGGATGGCTACATCTTC
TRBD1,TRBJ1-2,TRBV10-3,CAISWTGNYGYTF,TGTGCCATCAGCTGGACAGGGAACTATGGCTACACCTTC
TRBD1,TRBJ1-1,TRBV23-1,CASSRPNRGKTEAFF,TGCGCCAGCAGTCGCCCTAACAGGGGTAAGACTGAAGCTTTCTTT
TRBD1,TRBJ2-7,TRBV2,CASKAGGRYEQYF,TGTGCCAGCAAAGCAGGGGGACGTTACGAGCAGTACTTC
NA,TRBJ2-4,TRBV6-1,CASSEAISDKNIQYF,TGTGCCAGCAGTGAAGCGATTAGCGACAAAAACATTCAGTACTTC
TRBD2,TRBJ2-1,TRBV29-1,CSVGAGGLGNEQFF,TGCAGCGTTGGAGCGGGGGGGCTTGGCAATGAGCAGTTCTTC
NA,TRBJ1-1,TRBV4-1,CASSQGGATEAFF,TGCGCCAGCAGCCAGGGGGGTGCCACTGAAGCTTTCTTT
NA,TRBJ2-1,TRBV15,CATSRDRSGLFTYNEQFF,TGTGCCACCAGCAGAGATCGTAGCGGTCTCTTTACCTACAATGAGCAGTTCTTC
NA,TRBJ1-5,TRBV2,CASSEAYYSNQPQHF,TGTGCCAGCAGTGAAGCCTATTATAGCAATCAGCCCCAGCATTTT
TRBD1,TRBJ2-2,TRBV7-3,CASSLGTGNTGELFF,TGTGCCAGCAGCTTAGGGACAGGAAACACCGGGGAGCTGTTTTTT
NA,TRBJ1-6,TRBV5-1,CASRDDRSNSPLHF,TGCGCCAGCAGAGACGACAGATCTAATTCACCCCTCCACTTT
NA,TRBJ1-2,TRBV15,CATSRDTSSYTF,TGTGCCACCAGCAGAGATACTTCAAGCTACACCTTC
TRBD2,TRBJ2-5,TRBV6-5,CASSYGERGGRETQYF,TGTGCCAGCAGTTACGGGGAGCGGGGGGGCAGAGAGACCCAGTACTTC
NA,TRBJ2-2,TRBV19,CASTPVAITGELFF,TGTGCCAGTACTCCGGTAGCGATAACCGGGGAGCTGTTTTTT
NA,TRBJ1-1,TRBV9,CASRYIQGTEAFF,TGTGCCAGCAGGTATATACAGGGCACTGAAGCTTTCTTT
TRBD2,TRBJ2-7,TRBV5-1,CASSVGTSRDEQYF,TGCGCCAGCAGCGTTGGGACTAGCAGAGACGAGCAGTACTTC
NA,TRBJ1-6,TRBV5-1,CASSLQSDNSPLHF,TGCGCCAGCAGCTTGCAAAGCGATAATTCACCCCTCCACTTT
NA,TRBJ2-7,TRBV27,CASSFSLPTRSYEQYF,TGTGCCAGCAGTTTTAGTCTCCCCACTAGATCCTACGAGCAGTACTTC
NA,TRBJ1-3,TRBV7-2,CASSLAVQHNGNTIYF,TGTGCCAGCAGCTTAGCGGTACAGCACAATGGAAACACCATATATTTT
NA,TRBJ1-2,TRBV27,CASSFAAGYGYTF,TGTGCCAGCAGTTTCGCCGCCGGGTATGGCTACACCTTC